Listed below are T cell receptor beta chains from one sample, sequenced in a study of early T cells in non-severe SARS-CoV-2 infection. TCRdb itself ran the 5' RACE reads through MiXCR, one entry per CDR3 protein. The table records approximately 62,000 distinct CDR3 sequences, 12% of them present only once. Sequenced sample: whole blood. These receptors all come from an adult who was a healthcare worker with PCR-confirmed SARS-CoV-2 infection or an uninfected control (not recorded which). CDR3s include the opening cysteine and the closing phenylalanine or tryptophan. Fields, in order: clone size, J gene, D gene, V gene, CDR3 DNA, CDR3 protein. The D gene is left open where the match is weak. The size of a clone is reported for some rows only, either as once, few or many, or as a class for expanded clones.

few TRBJ1-2 . TRBV6-1 TGTGCCAGCAGTGTCCTCTTCGAGACGGTATCAGCTAACTATGGCTACACCTTC CASSVLFETVSANYGYTF
. TRBJ2-2 . TRBV25-1 TGTGCCAGCAGTGAATCAGGCCACGAGAACACCGGGGAGCTGTTTTTT CASSESGHENTGELFF
. TRBJ2-2 . TRBV7-3 TGTGCCAGCAGCCCGAGGGAGACCGGGGAGCTGTTTTTT CASSPRETGELFF
many TRBJ2-1 TRBD2 TRBV11-2 TGTGCCAGCAGCTTAGGACGGAAAGTAGCGGGAGAATCCTACAATGAGCAGTTCTTC CASSLGRKVAGESYNEQFF
. TRBJ2-7 TRBD1 TRBV13 TGTGCCAGCAGTTTCCGGGGACAGGGGAGCGAGCAGTACTTC CASSFRGQGSEQYF
. TRBJ2-2 . TRBV28 TGTGCCAGCAGCCTCCATACGAACACCGGGGAGCTGTTTTTT CASSLHTNTGELFF
many TRBJ2-7 . TRBV29-1 TGCAGCGTTGAAGGGATCTCCTACGAGCAGTACTTC CSVEGISYEQYF
many TRBJ2-3 . TRBV9 TGTGCCAGCAGCGTCCGACTAAGTAGCGCTCGTGACACAGATACGCAGTATTTT CASSVRLSSARDTDTQYF
many TRBJ1-2 TRBD1 TRBV5-1 TGCGCCAGCAGCGTCACAGGGGGCCATGGCTACACCTTC CASSVTGGHGYTF
many TRBJ2-7 . TRBV2 TGTGCCAGCAGTTTACAGGGAAGGGGCCCCTACGAGCAGTACTTC CASSLQGRGPYEQYF
few TRBJ2-3 . TRBV18 TGTGCCAGCTCACAACTGCCTCTAGCAGAGCACTACACAGATACGCAGTATTTT CASSQLPLAEHYTDTQYF
. TRBJ1-1 TRBD1 TRBV30 TGTGCCTGGGGGACAGGTATTATGAACACTGAAGCTTTCTTT CAWGTGIMNTEAFF
. TRBJ2-5 . TRBV28 TGTGCCACCGAAGGTCTAGTCCGAGAGACCCAGTACTTC CATEGLVRETQYF
. TRBJ2-7 . TRBV7-9 TGTGCCAGCAGCTTAGAGTACGCACCCTACGAGCAGTACTTC CASSLEYAPYEQYF
many TRBJ1-2 TRBD1 TRBV5-1 TGCGCCAGCAGCTTGGAGGGGGCCAGCGGCTACACCTTC CASSLEGASGYTF
many TRBJ2-5 TRBD2 TRBV20-1 TGCAGTGCTAGTGGGGGAGCGGGAGCTCCTCAAGAGACCCAGTACTTC CSASGGAGAPQETQYF
. TRBJ2-5 . TRBV5-1 TGCGCCAGCACGGGGCGAGAGACCCAGTACTTC CASTGRETQYF
. TRBJ2-7 . TRBV5-1 TGCGCCAGCAGCTCCGGGGCAGCGCACTACGAGCAGTACTTC CASSSGAAHYEQYF
many TRBJ1-1 . TRBV20-1 TGCAGTGCTAGAGACAGGGCAAGTGGTACTGAAGCTTTCTTT CSARDRASGTEAFF
many TRBJ2-5 TRBD2 TRBV12-3/TRBV12-4 TGTGCCAGCAGCCCCACTAGCGGGTTGGGTGAGACCCAGTACTTC CASSPTSGLGETQYF
few TRBJ2-2 TRBD2 TRBV28 TGTGCCAGCAGTTTTGGGACTAGCGGGACCGGGGAGCTGTTTTTT CASSFGTSGTGELFF
many TRBJ2-7 . TRBV9 TGTGCCAGCAGCGTAGCGGATCGGGGGCCATACGAGCAGTACTTC CASSVADRGPYEQYF
many TRBJ2-3 . TRBV19 TGTGCCAGCGCTCTGATTGGTACAGATACGCAGTATTTT CASALIGTDTQYF
. TRBJ2-3 . TRBV19 TGTGCCACCCACCCCAAGACCGCAGATACGCAGTATTTT CATHPKTADTQYF
many TRBJ2-1 . TRBV12-3/TRBV12-4 TGTGCCAGCAGTTTAACTCCGGGCCTTTTTACCTACAATGAGCAGTTCTTC CASSLTPGLFTYNEQFF
many TRBJ1-1 . TRBV20-1 TGCAGTGCTGCGGGGGATGGGGACACTGAAGCTTTCTTT CSAAGDGDTEAFF
few TRBJ1-2 . TRBV7-9 TGTGCCAGCAGCACGACTAACTATGGCTACACCTTC CASSTTNYGYTF
many TRBJ2-3 . TRBV3-1 TGTGCCAGCAGCCAAGCCCTGGGGACTTTATCAGATACGCAGTATTTT CASSQALGTLSDTQYF
. TRBJ2-7 TRBD2 TRBV7-6 TGTGCCAGCAGCTCCCTAGCGGCATCCTACGAGCAGTACTTC CASSSLAASYEQYF
many TRBJ2-1 . TRBV18 TGTGCCAGCTCGCCCGACAGGAGCTCCTACAATGAGCAGTTCTTC CASSPDRSSYNEQFF
many TRBJ2-3 . TRBV24-1 TGTGCCACCAGTGATTCCCCCGGGGGAGATACGCAGTATTTT CATSDSPGGDTQYF
. TRBJ1-1 . TRBV29-1 TGCAGCGCCAGACAGGAGAACACTGAAGCTTTCTTT CSARQENTEAFF
. TRBJ2-3 . TRBV28 TGTGCCAGCAGTTTTGGAATTGGGGCTATCACAGATACGCAGTATTTT CASSFGIGAITDTQYF
. TRBJ2-1 TRBD2 TRBV10-3 TGTGCCACCGGGGGACTAGCGGGCACCGGCAGTGAGCAGTTCTTC CATGGLAGTGSEQFF
few TRBJ2-7 . TRBV27 TGTGCCAGCAGTAGTATGGGGAGTAACTCCTACGAGCAGTACTTC CASSSMGSNSYEQYF
few TRBJ2-2 . TRBV5-6 TGTGCCAGCAGCTTGGGGCCTTACACCGGGGAGCTGTTTTTT CASSLGPYTGELFF
. TRBJ2-1 . TRBV29-1 TGCAGCGTTGAACGGGGCCTGAACAATGAGCAGTTCTTC CSVERGLNNEQFF
many TRBJ2-3 . TRBV20-1 TGCAGTGCTCCTTGGACTATCTCTAGCACAGATACGCAGTATTTT CSAPWTISSTDTQYF
many TRBJ2-1 . TRBV12-3/TRBV12-4 TGTGCCAGCAGTGAAACAGCTTTCTACAATGAGCAGTTCTTC CASSETAFYNEQFF
many TRBJ2-1 . TRBV29-1 TGCAGCGTTGATGACAGGTACAATGAGCAGTTCTTC CSVDDRYNEQFF
. TRBJ2-7 TRBD1 TRBV9 TGTGCCAGCAGCGAGACAGGGAGCTCCTACGAGCAGTACTTC CASSETGSSYEQYF
many TRBJ2-1 . TRBV20-1 TGCAGTGCTAGAGATCAAAGGGTATGGGGTGAGCAGTTCTTC CSARDQRVWGEQFF
. TRBJ2-5 . TRBV24-1 TGTGCCACCAGTGACCGGGACTGGGGGGAGGCGACCCAGTACTTC CATSDRDWGEATQYF
. TRBJ1-1 . TRBV28 TGTGCCAGCAGTTTGGGTGACAGCTACACTGAAGCTTTCTTT CASSLGDSYTEAFF
few TRBJ1-1 . TRBV19 TGTGCCAGTAGTTTCAATTTGAACACTGAAGCTTTCTTT CASSFNLNTEAFF
many TRBJ2-2 TRBD2 TRBV4-1 TGCGCCAGCAGCCCCCGGGCGCTCGGCGGGAGGGACACCGGGGAGCTGTTTTTT CASSPRALGGRDTGELFF
. TRBJ1-1 . TRBV5-1 TGCGCCAGCAGCTTCCAGGCGACGAACACTGAAGCTTTCTTT CASSFQATNTEAFF
few TRBJ2-7 . TRBV9 TGTGCCAGCAGCGTAGAGGTCGGACCCTACGAGCAGTACTTC CASSVEVGPYEQYF
. TRBJ2-2 . TRBV24-1 TGTGCCACCAGTGATTTGCCGGACCCCGGGGAGCTGTTTTTT CATSDLPDPGELFF